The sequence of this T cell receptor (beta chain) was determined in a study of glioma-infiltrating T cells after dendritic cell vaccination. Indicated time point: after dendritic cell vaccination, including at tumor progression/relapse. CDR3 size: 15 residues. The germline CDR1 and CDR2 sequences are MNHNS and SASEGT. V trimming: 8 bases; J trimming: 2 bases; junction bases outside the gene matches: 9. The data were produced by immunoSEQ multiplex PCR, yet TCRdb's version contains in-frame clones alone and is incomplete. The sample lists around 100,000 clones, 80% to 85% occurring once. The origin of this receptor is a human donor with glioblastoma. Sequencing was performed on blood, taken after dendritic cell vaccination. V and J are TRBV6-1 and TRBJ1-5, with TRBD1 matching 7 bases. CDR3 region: CASPEEGAGNQPQHF. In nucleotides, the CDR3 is TGTGCCAGCCCCGAGGAGGGGGCAGGCAATCAGCCCCAGCATTTT.